Each of the 16 T cell receptor beta chains below was sequenced from the same sample in a study of blood T cells in healthy people across ages (dated by TCRdb to between 2014 and 2016). The library was prepared using 5' RACE. Sequencing was carried out with an Illumina HiSeq 2500. A second roughly 7 to 12 cycle PCR used a sample-barcoded 5' primer and a J-beta primer mix. The public reads were reprocessed in TCRdb via fastp at Q25 and MiXCR, keeping in-frame beta chains. Each CDR3 protein gets just one entry, which takes the most common genes and DNA from the rows behind it. Within this sample are approximately 850,000 distinct CDR3 sequences, with approximately 44% of them counted one time only. Together, the top ten hold about 19% of the sample. Sample: blood. These TCRs come from a man in his sixties in good health.

This clonotype was observed a handful of times. The chain has TRBV6-2 or TRBV6-3 and TRBJ1-2; D possibly corresponds to TRBD1 (6 bases). V was pared by 6 bases and J by 4 bases, with 21 bases between. The CDR3 length is 16 residues. CDR1 is MNHEY, CDR2 SVGEGT, per germline. CDR3 sequence: CASSQPVGQFVYGYTF. The DNA of the CDR3 is TGTGCCAGCAGCCAACCAGTAGGACAGTTTGTCTATGGCTACACCTTC.

This clonotype was seen more than once but under ten times. This chain joins TRBV2 and TRBJ2-7; D is ambiguous. This CDR3 has 14 amino acids. V gave up 10 bases and J gave up 7 bases, with 23 bases separating them. Germline V CDR1 and CDR2: SNHLY, FYNNEI. CDR3: CANAPDTAPVEQYF. The CDR3 DNA sequence: TGTGCCAACGCCCCCGACACGGCGCCCGTGGAGCAGTACTTC.

CDR3: CASSQDLQGVTEAFF. The DNA of the CDR3 is TGCGCCAGCAGCCAAGATTTACAGGGGGTCACTGAAGCTTTCTTT. The gene calls are TRBV4-3 and TRBJ1-1; 8 bases line up with TRBD1. V lost 0 bases and J lost 4; bases outside the gene matches: 4. The CDR3 has 15 residues. Germline CDR1 and CDR2: LGHNA and YSLEER.

The rearrangement joins TRBV30 to TRBJ2-5, with 8 bases that match TRBD1. The ends lost 0 bases at V and 6 bases at J; junction bases unmatched: 6. Germline lookup yields CDR1 GTSNPN and CDR2 SVGIG (reference sequence). The CDR3 has 14 residues. In nucleotides, the CDR3 is TGTGCCTGGAGTGTACTGGACAGGGCAAAGACCCAGTACTTC. Translation gives CAWSVLDRAKTQYF.

The J gene is TRBJ2-1, the V gene TRBV6-5; TRBD1 matches 7 bases. With 5 bases clipped from V and 3 bases from J, the junction kept 4 bases outside the gene matches. The CDR3 consists of 14 residues. Germline loops: CDR1 MNHEY, CDR2 SVGAGI. The CDR3 loop reads CASSPGQDYNEQFF. CDR3 nucleotides: TGTGCCAGCAGTCCTGGACAGGACTACAATGAGCAGTTCTTC.

This chain connects TRBV4-1 to TRBJ1-2, with D maybe TRBD1 (6 bases). V gave up 0 bases and J gave up 8 bases, with 16 bases separating them. This CDR3 is built from 15 residues. Germline V lookup: CDR1 MGHRA, CDR2 YSYEKL. The CDR3: CASSQESGALGGYTF. The CDR3 DNA sequence: TGCGCCAGCAGCCAAGAGTCAGGGGCCCTCGGGGGCTACACCTTC.

The genes are TRBV5-6 and TRBJ2-3; possible D gene TRBD2, 5 bases. CDR3 length: 14 residues. The germline gives CDR1 SGHDT, CDR2 YYEEEE. The V gene lost 4 bases and the J gene lost 5 bases, with 14 bases spanning the gap. CDR3 amino acids: CASSIITGGDTQYF. Here the CDR3 DNA reads TGTGCCAGCAGCATCATAACTGGAGGAGATACGCAGTATTTT. The complete variable domain, with remaining parts taken from reference TRBV5-6 and TRBJ2-3, reads DAGVTQSPTHLIKTRGQQVTLRCSPKSGHDTVSWYQQALGQGPQFIFQYYEEEERQRGNFPDRFSGHQFPNYSSELNVNALLLGDSALYLCASSIITGGDTQYFGPGTRLTVL.

This clonotype was seen repeatedly, ten times or more. The chain links TRBV7-9 to TRBJ2-7; 9 bases align to TRBD1. From germline, CDR1 is SEHNR and CDR2 FQNEAQ (reference sequence). Unmatched junction bases numbered 11, after V lost 5 bases and J lost 6 bases. CDR3 length: 15 amino acids. The CDR3 sequence is CASSPSGTGRSEQYF. Written as DNA, the CDR3 is TGTGCCAGCAGCCCCTCAGGGACAGGGCGAAGCGAGCAGTACTTC. The whole variable domain, remainder taken from reference TRBV7-9 and TRBJ2-7, is DTGVSQNPRHKITKRGQNVTFRCDPISEHNRLYWYRQTLGQGPEFLTYFQNEAQLEKSRLLSDRFSAERPKGSFSTLEIQRTEQGDSAMYLCASSPSGTGRSEQYFGPGTRLTVT.

The chain is built from TRBV20-1 and TRBJ2-3, with 8 bases identical to TRBD1. This CDR3 has 15 amino acids. V gave up 3 bases and J gave up 1 base; unmatched junction bases: 6. Germline CDR1 DFQATT, CDR2 SNEGSKA (reference sequence). This CDR3 reads CSARAPGQGTDTQYF. CDR3 in DNA: TGCAGTGCTAGGGCTCCGGGACAGGGCACAGATACGCAGTATTTT.

This sequence joins TRBV11-3 and TRBJ2-7, with 8 bases matching TRBD1. The CDR3 runs 16 residues. Germline CDR1 and CDR2: SGHNT and YENEEA. The trim removed 5 bases at V and 2 bases at J, leaving 11 bases unmatched. CDR3 protein: CASSPPSRTGTYEQYF. The CDR3 DNA follows: TGTGCCAGCAGCCCACCATCACGGACAGGGACCTACGAGCAGTACTTC.

This clonotype was detected only a few times. The chain uses TRBV20-1 and TRBJ1-2, with 8 bases aligning to TRBD1. Unmatched junction bases numbered 10, after V lost 5 bases and J lost 5 bases. The CDR3 is made up of 14 amino acids. Germline assignment: CDR1 DFQATT and CDR2 SNEGSKA (reference sequence). CDR3 DNA sequence: TGCAGTGCTGCGACAGGGGCCGAGGATTATGGCTACACCTTC. Translated: CSAATGAEDYGYTF.

The chain combines TRBV6-2 or TRBV6-3 with TRBJ2-1; D ambiguous. In germline, CDR1 is MNHEY, CDR2 SVGEGT. V shed 6 bases and J shed 5 bases, with 17 bases lying between them. The CDR3 spans 15 residues. The CDR3 DNA reads as TGTGCCAGCAGCCTCAGCACACGAGCCCACAATGAGCAGTTCTTC. Translated: CASSLSTRAHNEQFF.

This clonotype occurred many times. The chain employs TRBV7-2 and TRBJ2-6; tentatively, D is TRBD1 (6 bases). Germline assignment: CDR1 SGHTA and CDR2 FQGNSA. The CDR3 contains 16 residues. V was trimmed by 2 bases and J by 0 bases, leaving 8 bases between them. The DNA of the CDR3 is TGTGCCAGCAGCTTAAGAGGGGGCTCTGGGGCCAACGTCCTGACTTTC. Amino acids: CASSLRGGSGANVLTF.

The chain carries TRBV14 and TRBJ1-2, with D possibly being TRBD1 (5 bases). The germline gives CDR1 SGHDN, CDR2 FVKESK. The CDR3 has 15 residues. V lost 4 bases, J lost 7 bases, and 19 bases lay in between. CDR3 in amino acids: CASSRTGDGQSGYTF. In nucleotides, the CDR3 is TGTGCCAGCAGCCGAACGGGAGACGGACAATCTGGCTACACCTTC.

The chain combines TRBV21-1 with TRBJ2-7; the table's D call, TRBD2, was not checked against the DNA. TRBV21-1 is recorded as a pseudogene. The CDR3 runs 19 residues. The CDR3: CASSKALGRENNLIYEQYF. Written as DNA, the CDR3 is TGTGCCAGCAGCAAAGCGTTGGGGAGGGAGAACAACCTTATCTACGAGCAGTACTTC.

As to this clonotype: A clone one base away is much larger, so this may be a read error. V usage is TRBV7-3 and J usage is TRBJ2-5; 7 bases fit TRBD1. The J call is uncertain, as TRBJ2-4 better fits the DNA end. CDR3 size: 15 residues. Per the germline V gene, CDR1 is SGHTA and CDR2 is FQGTGA. CDR3 DNA sequence: TGTGCCAGCAGCTGCAGGGGGTCAGCCAAAAACATTCAGTACTTC. Residues: CASSCRGSAKNIQYF.